This T cell receptor beta chain was identified in a study of cytomegalovirus exposure and HLA in healthy donors. Overall study findings and caveats: Some 150 TCR beta chains were listed as cytomegalovirus-associated. It was assumed in the presence/absence analyses that sequencing depth was roughly uniform across donors. Immune exposure was documented only through CMV serostatus. Later analysis showed most CMV-associated TCR beta chains appearing HLA-restricted.

Between the trimmed V and J ends, which lost 2 bases and 3 bases, there was a span of 11 bases. Germline assignment: CDR1 MDHEN and CDR2 SYDVKM. The CDR3 runs to 15 residues. Points on this clone: Its matching antigen is unknown.

Both 60 Vbeta primers and 13 Jbeta primers went into the PCR. TCRdb keeps only in-frame clones here, not all; method: immunoSEQ multiplex PCR. The sample includes around 110,000 clones, around 10% of them seen just once. The chain carries TRBV28 and TRBJ2-1; D gene uncertain. This sequence originates from a man aged 25 to 45 in good health and CMV-seronegative. Material for sequencing was PBMCs. The CDR3 DNA reads TGTGCCAGCAGTTTAGTGGGCAGAGACTACAATGAGCAGTTCTTC. This sequence encodes CASSLVGRDYNEQFF.